Shown below are 6 T cell receptor beta chains from a single sample sequenced in a study of T cell repertoires in cytomegalovirus infection. Their recognized antigens are unknown. TCRdb called the reads again in MiXCR, with one record for every CDR3 protein. The sample includes under 200,000 distinct CDR3 sequences, about 20% of them seen just once. This sample comprised CD8+ T cells from cultured PBMCs, obtained from culture after CMV antigen stimulation. The receptors derive from a human donor in good health (CMV status not recorded). Some clones in this sample may be carry-over from other donors' samples.

This clonotype was seen more than once but under ten times. J is TRBJ1-4 and V is TRBV7-9, with unresolved D. V lost 2 bases, J lost 0 bases, and 4 bases lay in between. CDR3 size: 14 residues. CDR1 is SEHNR, CDR2 FQNEAQ, per germline (reference sequence). The CDR3 protein is CASSLPATNEKLFF. CDR3 nucleotide sequence: TGTGCCAGCAGCTTACCAGCAACTAATGAAAAACTGTTTTTT.

This clonotype was observed a few times. This chain uses TRBV10-3 with TRBJ1-6, with 9 nucleotides matching TRBD1. This CDR3 is 14 amino acids long. From germline, CDR1 is ENHRY and CDR2 SYGVKD. Trimming removed 5 bases from V and 5 bases from J; junction bases left unmatched: 1. The DNA of the CDR3 is TGTGCCATCAGTACAGGGGGCAATAATTCACCCCTCCACTTT. Its protein product is CAISTGGNNSPLHF.

A few counts support this clonotype. V and J are TRBV7-2 and TRBJ2-3; D remains unclear. This CDR3 region has 14 residues. Germline V lookup: CDR1 SGHTA, CDR2 FQGNSA. V was pared by 2 bases and J by 3 bases, with 9 bases between. CDR3: CASSLILSTDTQYF. In nucleotides, the CDR3 is TGTGCCAGCAGCTTAATACTTTCGACAGATACGCAGTATTTT.

V usage is TRBV10-2 and J usage is TRBJ2-3; D is unresolved. Trimming stripped 3 bases from V and 2 bases from J, with 12 bases between. CDR1 and CDR2 (germline): WSHSY, SAAADI. This CDR3 region has 15 residues. The CDR3 region is CASSDGLGYTDTQYF. CDR3 nucleotide sequence: TGCGCCAGCAGTGATGGGCTGGGGTACACAGATACGCAGTATTTT.

The gene calls are TRBV7-8 and TRBJ2-5; perhaps D is TRBD1 or TRBD2 (5 bases each). This CDR3 is 12 amino acids long. V was shortened by 8 bases and J by 1 base, with 8 bases between the two germline ends. Germline CDR1 is SGHVS and CDR2 is FQNEAQ. The CDR3 protein is CASLGAQETQYF. The CDR3 bases are TGTGCCAGCCTCGGGGCCCAAGAGACCCAGTACTTC.

The V call is TRBV7-6, the J call TRBJ2-7, with D uncertain. This CDR3 comprises 16 residues. In germline, CDR1 is SGHVS, CDR2 FNYEAQ. V lost 1 base to trimming and J lost 3 bases, with 16 bases between them. CDR3 loop: CASSLERGTSDYEQYF. The CDR3 bases are TGTGCCAGCAGCTTAGAAAGAGGAACATCGGACTACGAGCAGTACTTC.